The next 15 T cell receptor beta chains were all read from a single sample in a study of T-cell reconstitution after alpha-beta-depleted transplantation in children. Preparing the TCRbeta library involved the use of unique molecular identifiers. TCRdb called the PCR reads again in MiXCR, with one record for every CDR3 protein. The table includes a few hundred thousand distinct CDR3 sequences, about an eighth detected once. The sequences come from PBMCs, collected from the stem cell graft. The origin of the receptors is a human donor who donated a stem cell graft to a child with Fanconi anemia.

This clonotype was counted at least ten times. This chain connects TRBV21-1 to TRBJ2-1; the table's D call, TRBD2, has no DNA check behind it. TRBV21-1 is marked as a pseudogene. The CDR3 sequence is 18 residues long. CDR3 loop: CASSNKRRGEGSYNEQFF. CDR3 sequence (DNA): TGTGCCAGCAGCAATAAGCGGAGGGGGGAAGGCTCCTACAATGAGCAGTTCTTC.

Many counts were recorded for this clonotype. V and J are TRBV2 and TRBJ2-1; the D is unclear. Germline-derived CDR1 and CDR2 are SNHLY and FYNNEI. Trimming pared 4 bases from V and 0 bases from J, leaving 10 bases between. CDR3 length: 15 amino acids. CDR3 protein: CASSVREPSYNEQFF. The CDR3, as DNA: TGTGCCAGCAGTGTAAGGGAACCCTCCTACAATGAGCAGTTCTTC.

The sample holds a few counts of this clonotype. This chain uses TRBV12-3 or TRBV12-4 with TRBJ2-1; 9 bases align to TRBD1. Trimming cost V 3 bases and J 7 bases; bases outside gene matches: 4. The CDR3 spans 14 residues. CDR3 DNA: TGTGCCAGCAGTTTTAACAGGGGGCAAAATGAGCAGTTCTTC. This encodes CASSFNRGQNEQFF.

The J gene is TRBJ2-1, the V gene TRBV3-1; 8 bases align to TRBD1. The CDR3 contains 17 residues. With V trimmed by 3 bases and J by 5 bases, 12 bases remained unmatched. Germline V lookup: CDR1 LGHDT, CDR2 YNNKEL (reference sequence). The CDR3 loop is CASSHFQADRVDNEQFF. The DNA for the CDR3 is TGTGCCAGCAGCCATTTCCAGGCGGACAGGGTTGACAATGAGCAGTTCTTC.

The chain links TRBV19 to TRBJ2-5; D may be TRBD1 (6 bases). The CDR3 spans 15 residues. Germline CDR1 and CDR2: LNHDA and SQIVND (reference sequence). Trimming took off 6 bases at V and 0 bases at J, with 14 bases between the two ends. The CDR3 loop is CASSRQASNQETQYF. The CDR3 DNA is TGTGCCAGTAGCCGACAGGCTTCGAACCAAGAGACCCAGTACTTC.

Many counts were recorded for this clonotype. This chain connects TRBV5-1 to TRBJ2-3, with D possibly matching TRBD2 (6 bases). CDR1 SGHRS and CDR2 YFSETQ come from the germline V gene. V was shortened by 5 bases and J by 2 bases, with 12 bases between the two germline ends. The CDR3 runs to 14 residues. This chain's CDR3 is CASSGGAVTDTQYF. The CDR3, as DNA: TGCGCCAGCAGTGGAGGGGCCGTCACAGATACGCAGTATTTT.

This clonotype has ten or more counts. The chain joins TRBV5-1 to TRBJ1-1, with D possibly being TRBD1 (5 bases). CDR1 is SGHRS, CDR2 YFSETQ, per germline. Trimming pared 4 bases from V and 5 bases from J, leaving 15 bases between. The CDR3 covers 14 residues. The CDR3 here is CASSPYQGNTEAFF. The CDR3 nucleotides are TGCGCCAGCAGCCCTTACCAGGGTAATACTGAAGCTTTCTTT. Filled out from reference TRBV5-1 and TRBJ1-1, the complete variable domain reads KAGVTQTPRYLIKTRGQQVTLSCSPISGHRSVSWYQQTPGQGLQFLFEYFSETQRNKGNFPGRFSGRQFSNSRSEMNVSTLELGDSALYLCASSPYQGNTEAFFGQGTRLTVV.

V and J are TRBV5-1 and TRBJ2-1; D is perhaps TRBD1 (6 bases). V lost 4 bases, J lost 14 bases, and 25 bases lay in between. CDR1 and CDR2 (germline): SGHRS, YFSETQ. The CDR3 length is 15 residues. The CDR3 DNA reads TGCGCCAGCAGCCGAAATAGACAGGAATCACTTGTTGAGTTCTTC. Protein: CASSRNRQESLVEFF.

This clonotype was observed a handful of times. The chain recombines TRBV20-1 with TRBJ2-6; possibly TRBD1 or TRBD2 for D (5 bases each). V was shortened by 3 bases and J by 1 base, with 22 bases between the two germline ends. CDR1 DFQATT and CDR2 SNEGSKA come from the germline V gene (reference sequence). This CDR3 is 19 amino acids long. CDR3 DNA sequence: TGCAGTGCTAGGGACCTCCGGGACCGGGATGGATCTGGGGCCAACGTCCTGACTTTC. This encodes CSARDLRDRDGSGANVLTF.

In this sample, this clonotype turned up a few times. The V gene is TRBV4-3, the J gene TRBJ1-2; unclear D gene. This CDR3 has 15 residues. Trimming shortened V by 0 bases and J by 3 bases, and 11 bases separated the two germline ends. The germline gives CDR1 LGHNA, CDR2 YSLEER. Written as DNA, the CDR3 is TGCGCCAGCAGCCAAGATAAAAGAGCAGACTATGGCTACACCTTC. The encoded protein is CASSQDKRADYGYTF.

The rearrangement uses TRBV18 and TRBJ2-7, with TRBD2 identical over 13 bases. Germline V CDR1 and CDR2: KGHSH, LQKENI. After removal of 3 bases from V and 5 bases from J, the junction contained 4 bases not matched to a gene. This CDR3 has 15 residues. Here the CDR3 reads CASSPTSGGANEQYF. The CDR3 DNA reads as TGTGCCAGCTCACCCACTAGCGGGGGGGCCAACGAGCAGTACTTC.

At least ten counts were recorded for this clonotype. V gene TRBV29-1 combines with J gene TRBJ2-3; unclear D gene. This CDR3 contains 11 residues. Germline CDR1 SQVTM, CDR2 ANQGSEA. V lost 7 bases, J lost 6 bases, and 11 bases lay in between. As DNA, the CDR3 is TGCAGCGGTGTATCCGGGGATACGCAGTATTTT. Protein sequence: CSGVSGDTQYF.

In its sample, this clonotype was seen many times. The DNA of the CDR3 is TGCAGTGCTAGAGATCCGGGGGGCTACACCTTC. This codes for CSARDPGGYTF. The chain carries TRBV20-1 and TRBJ1-2; the D is unclear. V gave up 0 bases and J gave up 8 bases, with 7 bases separating them. CDR3 length equals 11 residues. CDR1 DFQATT and CDR2 SNEGSKA come from the germline V gene (reference sequence).

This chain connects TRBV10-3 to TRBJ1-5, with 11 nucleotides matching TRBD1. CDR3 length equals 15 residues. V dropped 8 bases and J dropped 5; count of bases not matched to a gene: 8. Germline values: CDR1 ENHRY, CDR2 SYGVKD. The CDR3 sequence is CAIGTGQGGHQPQHF. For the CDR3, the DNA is TGTGCCATCGGAACGGGACAGGGGGGCCATCAGCCCCAGCATTTT.

CDR3 region: CASSPGAGETQYF. CDR3 DNA: TGCGCCAGCAGCCCCGGGGCAGGGGAGACCCAGTACTTC. J is TRBJ2-5 and V is TRBV5-1; perhaps D is TRBD1 or TRBD2 (5 bases each). CDR1 and CDR2 (germline): SGHRS, YFSETQ. The CDR3 totals 13 residues. V was shortened by 4 bases and J by 5 bases, with 12 bases between the two germline ends.